This T cell receptor (beta chain) is from a study of blood T cell repertoires in COVID-19 (dated by TCRdb to 2018 to 2021). Some background on the complete study: Samples from collaborators originated in the United States, Italy and Spain and spanned both the acute and convalescent phases of COVID-19. The prospective study material was composed of cDNA or gDNA derived from T cells, B-cell-depleted T cells, or PBMCs. Subjects who had been exposed to COVID-19, were actively infected with it, or had recovered from it provided the deeply sampled blood TCRbeta repertoires that made up the dataset. The repertoires were released in a freely available public database meant as a resource for research on the immune response to SARS-CoV-2. Samples came from the ongoing ImmuneRACE study (first 160 participants) plus 1,254 subjects from 6 global collaborators. The sample metadata nearly always contained a de-identified subject ID, COVID-19 status, age in years and sex. Where HLA class I and class II types were available, the types were taken from metadata supplied by the sample provider, not from assay-based typing. Results the study describes overall, beyond this receptor: How much clinical and demographic metadata was included differed by source and by participant, and the metadata was provided uncurated.

The germline V gene (reference sequence) gives CDR1 as LGHDT and CDR2 as YNNKEL. Relative to germline, V is missing 5 bases and J is missing 5 bases, with 11 bases of the junction outside any gene match. There are 16 amino acids in the CDR3, from cysteine to phenylalanine inclusive. The read is trimmed to its CDR3 DNA, 48 bases read in frame from base 1. This clone was seen more than once but under ten times. Its cognate antigen has yet to be identified. Base quality data are lacking; no much larger clone is found one base away. The immunoSEQ Assay, a bias-controlled multiplex PCR, was used to amplify TCRbeta CDR3 regions from genomic DNA. The published analysis was carried out like this. Within the assay, amplification of reference gene primers was used to estimate how many nucleated cells each sample contained. Sequence reads were collapsed and filtered to measure the absolute abundance of every unique TCRbeta CDR3 rearrangement. Productive Simpson clonality was computed per sample as the square root of Simpson's diversity index over productive rearrangements. In its TCRdb copy, this immuneACCESS table keeps in-frame sequences only and misses some clones. Where compared with another copy, unresolved V genes explain less than half of these, and the others have no known cause. For V, J and clone size, that table is used; D and trimming come from the DNA. Present in this sample are approximately 390,000 clones, about 83% of which were seen just once. The top ten clonotypes cover 10% of the sample.

Enrolling through a virtual design, the prospective study's participants ranged in age from roughly 18 to 90 years and lived across some 22 United States geographic areas. To assign participants to cohorts, the prospective study relied on clinical history that participants themselves reported in a screening survey and a study questionnaire. Recovered participants in ImmuneRACE Cohort 3 were defined by two consecutive negative NP/OP PCR tests, clearance by a healthcare professional, or resolution of symptoms. In the prospective study, whole blood, serum and a nasopharyngeal or oropharyngeal swab were collected from each participant by mobile phlebotomists. Additional blood draws and questionnaires over an approximately two-month period could optionally be provided by prospective study participants. Before DNA extraction, prospective study blood samples were shipped either frozen or at room temperature.

This receptor was obtained from a woman aged 45-60 years who had recovered from COVID-19. The V gene is TRBV3-1 (or the pseudogene TRBV3-2) and the J gene is TRBJ2-7; 11 middle bases align to TRBD1. The material sequenced was PBMCs or T cells enriched from blood (not recorded which). CDR3 loop: CASSYGIRTGGDEQYF. The sequenced DNA is TGTGCCAGCAGCTACGGGATAAGGACAGGGGGCGACGAGCAGTACTTC.